This T cell receptor beta chain came from a study of T-cell memory formation after mild COVID-19. About the study: TCR clusters largely stayed donor specific. Study-wide findings and caveats: The SARS-CoV-2 specificity of second-wave clones reaching peak at day 37 remained unverified. Contracting clones, day 15 to 85, had balanced CD4/CD8, and later expanders favored CD4+.

Germline V gives CDR1 SGHRS, CDR2 YFSETQ. The CDR3 has 15 amino acids. The ends lost 4 bases at V and 7 bases at J; junction bases unmatched: 11. Constant-segment primers and 5'RACE yielded cDNA libraries for TCR alpha and TCR beta, each carrying sample barcodes and UMIs. TCRdb re-called the 5' RACE reads through MiXCR, storing one row per CDR3 protein. The repertoire holds about 210,000 distinct CDR3 sequences, with around 30% as singletons. This clonotype came up a few times. The antigen is undetermined. The sequence was obtained from an adult woman who had mild COVID-19 (a few samples of this study predate the infection). Cell type and time point are not known. Input material: PBMCs or a T cell subset sorted from them (not recorded which). The rearrangement uses TRBV5-1 and TRBJ2-7; TRBD2 aligns across 10 bases. CDR3 in amino acids: CASSDGRLAGAEQYF. CDR3 nucleotide sequence: TGCGCCAGCAGCGATGGCCGTCTAGCGGGAGCAGAGCAGTACTTC.